Each of the 5 T cell receptor beta chains below was sequenced from the same sample in a study of shared clonotypes between healthy human individuals (dated by TCRdb to about 2020). Receptor amplification or capture employed the immunoSEQ multiplex PCR assay. TCRdb took over this immuneACCESS table, retaining in-frame rearrangements with V and J assigned. Such tables are incomplete; in checked studies, under half of the missing clones stem from an unresolved V gene, and the remainder is unexplained. The sample data list fewer than 550,000 clones, and 60% to 80% of these were observed just once. Roughly an eighth of the sample is taken by the ten largest. Sequenced sample: PBMCs. These receptors originate from a woman in her 40s in good health. Some clones in this sample may be carry-over from other donors' samples.

This clone was seen only a few times. This rearrangement joins TRBV7-2 to TRBJ2-7, with 7 bases that match TRBD1. V lost 2 bases and J lost 7; bases outside the gene matches: 8. Germline V gene lookup returns CDR1 SGHTA and CDR2 FQGNSA. CDR3 length: 14 amino acids. CDR3 DNA sequence: TGTGCCAGCAGCTTAAACGGGGACAGTCGGGAGCAGTACTTC. Residues: CASSLNGDSREQYF.

V is TRBV2 and J is TRBJ2-5; a weak D match, TRBD2 (6 bases). Germline assignment: CDR1 SNHLY and CDR2 FYNNEI. The CDR3 runs 14 residues. V was clipped by 3 bases and J by 4 bases, with 12 bases between them. The CDR3 nucleotides read TGTGCCAGCAGTGACGGTCGGAGGGGAGAGACCCAGTACTTC. The encoded protein is CASSDGRRGETQYF.

This clone was observed once. V and J are TRBV15 and TRBJ2-7; maybe TRBD1 (5 bases). V was clipped by 7 bases and J by 1 base, with 17 bases between them. CDR1 and CDR2 from the germline V gene are LNHNV and YYDKDF (reference sequence). The CDR3 sequence is 15 residues long. The CDR3 sequence: CATTNTSGKSYEQYF. CDR3 nucleotide sequence: TGTGCCACCACGAACACCTCAGGGAAATCCTACGAGCAGTACTTC.

The gene calls are TRBV7-3 and TRBJ2-2; the match to TRBD2 covers 8 bases. The germline gives CDR1 SGHTA, CDR2 FQGTGA. This CDR3 has 15 residues. V lost 5 bases to trimming and J lost 6 bases; unmatched junction nucleotides: 8. The CDR3 coding sequence is TGTGCCAGCAGCGAACCGGGACTAGGTGCCGGGGAGCTGTTTTTT. Amino acid sequence: CASSEPGLGAGELFF.

This clone was counted only a few times. V usage is TRBV7-2 and J usage is TRBJ2-3; TRBD1 might be the D (6 bases). Trimming removed 8 bases at V and 0 bases at J, with 12 bases between. This CDR3 is 14 amino acids long. Germline CDR1 reads SGHTA; CDR2 reads FQGNSA. The chain's CDR3 is CASGRGHSTDTQYF. In DNA, the CDR3 is TGTGCCAGCGGCAGGGGCCATAGCACAGATACGCAGTATTTT.